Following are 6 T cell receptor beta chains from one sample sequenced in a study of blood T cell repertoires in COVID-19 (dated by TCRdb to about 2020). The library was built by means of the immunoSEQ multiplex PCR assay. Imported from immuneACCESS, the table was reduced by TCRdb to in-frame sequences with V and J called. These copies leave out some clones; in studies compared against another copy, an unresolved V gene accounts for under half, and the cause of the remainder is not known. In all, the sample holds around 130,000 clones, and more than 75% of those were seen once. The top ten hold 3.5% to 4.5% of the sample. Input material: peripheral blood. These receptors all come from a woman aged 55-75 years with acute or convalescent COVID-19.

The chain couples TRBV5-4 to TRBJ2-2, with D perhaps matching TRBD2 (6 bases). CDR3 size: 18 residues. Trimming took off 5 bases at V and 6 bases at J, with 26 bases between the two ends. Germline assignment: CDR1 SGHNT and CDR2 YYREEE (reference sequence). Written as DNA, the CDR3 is TGTGCCAGCAGTTTGAGCCCGGGAGCCCGCGTAAGGGCCGGGGAGCTGTTTTTT. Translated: CASSLSPGARVRAGELFF.

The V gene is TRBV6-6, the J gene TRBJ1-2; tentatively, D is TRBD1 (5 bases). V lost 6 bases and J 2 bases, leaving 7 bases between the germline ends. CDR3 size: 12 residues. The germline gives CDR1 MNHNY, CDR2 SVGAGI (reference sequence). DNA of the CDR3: TGTGCCAGCAGGGACAACAACTATGGCTACACCTTC. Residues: CASRDNNYGYTF.

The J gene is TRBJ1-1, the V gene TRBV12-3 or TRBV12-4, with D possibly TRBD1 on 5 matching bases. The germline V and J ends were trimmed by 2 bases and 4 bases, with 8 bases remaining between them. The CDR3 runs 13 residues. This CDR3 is CASSLWGGTEAFF. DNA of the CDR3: TGTGCCAGCAGTTTATGGGGGGGCACTGAAGCTTTCTTT.

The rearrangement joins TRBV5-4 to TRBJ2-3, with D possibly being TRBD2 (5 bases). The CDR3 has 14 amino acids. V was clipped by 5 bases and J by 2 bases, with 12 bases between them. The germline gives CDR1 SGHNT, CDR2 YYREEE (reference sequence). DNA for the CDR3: TGTGCCAGCAGTTCACTAGGCCTCACAGATACGCAGTATTTT. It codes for CASSSLGLTDTQYF.

CDR3 loop: CASSRDSGTEAFF. CDR3 DNA: TGTGCCAGCAGCAGGGACTCGGGCACTGAAGCTTTCTTT. The chain carries TRBV11-2 and TRBJ1-1; possible D gene TRBD1, 5 bases. The CDR3 consists of 13 residues. Trimming removed 5 bases from V and 4 bases from J, with 11 bases in between. Germline loops: CDR1 SGHAT, CDR2 FQNNGV.

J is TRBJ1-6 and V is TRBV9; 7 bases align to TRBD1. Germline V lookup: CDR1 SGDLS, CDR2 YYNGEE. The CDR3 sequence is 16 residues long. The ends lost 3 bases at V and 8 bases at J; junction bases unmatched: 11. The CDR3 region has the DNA TGTGCCAGCAGCGCCCGACAGGGACTGTTGGATTCACCCCTCCACTTT. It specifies CASSARQGLLDSPLHF.